This entry is about one T cell receptor (beta chain). The entry originates in a study of cytomegalovirus exposure and HLA in healthy donors. Germline CDR1 reads KGHSH; CDR2 reads LQKENI. The length of the CDR3 is 13 residues. V was pared by 4 bases and J by 8 bases, with 11 bases between. Vbeta (60) and Jbeta (13) primers were used in the PCR. Data came from immunoSEQ multiplex PCR; TCRdb stores just in-frame clones and leaves some out. The sample yields 200,000 or so clones, over 65% seen once. This rearrangement joins TRBV18 to TRBJ1-4; no definite D call. The specimen was PBMCs. This clonotype originated in a human donor in good health. For the CDR3, the DNA is TGTGCCAGCTCACTTGAGGAAGTAGAAAAACTGTTTTTT. This codes for CASSLEEVEKLFF. Complete variable domain (other parts from reference TRBV18 and TRBJ1-4): NAGVMQNPRHLVRRRGQEARLRCSPMKGHSHVYWYRQLPEEGLKFMVYLQKENIIDESGMPKERFSAEFPKEGPSILRIQQVVRGDSAAYFCASSLEEVEKLFFGSGTQLSVL.